This paragraph reports one T cell receptor (beta chain). The antigen it binds to is not known. The cohort was made up of 500 to 850 healthy bone marrow donors. At the time of sampling, every cohort member was nominally healthy, though immune exposures that went unrecorded were likely present. The donor was CMV seropositive and belonged to the group of a few hundred seropositive cohort members. A peripheral blood sample was collected from each donor, and TCR beta sequencing was performed on peripheral blood mononuclear cells. The Qiagen DNeasy Blood Extraction Kit was used to extract genomic DNA from the blood cell samples. The entry originates in a study of cytomegalovirus exposure and HLA in healthy donors listed by TCRdb under 2017. About the study as a whole: An earlier analysis of under 600 of the donors reported about 250 Gb of sequence data and 117 million unique TCR beta sequences from about 180 million T cells. The number of typed donors differed by locus: 629-630 for A, B, C, DRB1 and DQB1; 522 for DQA1; over 600 for DPA1; and 450 to 480 for DPB1. Donor age, sex, ethnicity and CMV serostatus were collected together with the repertoire data. The T cell repertoires of 700 or so subjects were profiled by immunosequencing and related to cytomegalovirus serostatus. Along with the approximately 620-subject first cohort, a separate validation cohort of roughly 110 different subjects was used. The study aimed to test whether cataloging public T cell receptors could reveal signatures of past pathogen exposure. A handful of DR-DQ haplotypes were handled as single units for association and clustering because linkage in the cohort was strong. An early release that covered 500 to 800 HLA-typed donors contained about 300 gigabases of sequencing data and roughly 84 million unique TCR sequences. All discovery cohort repertoires had been generated on a single sequencing platform. Of the roughly 400 genotyped donors, 65% to 90% fell in the genetic ancestry cluster associated with self-reported Caucasian donors. The later analysis used no new phenotypic data to find candidate immune exposures, relying instead on TCR beta sequences and their occurrence across donors. Among about 390 genotyped donors of the cohort, an average of approximately 240,000 unique TCR beta nucleotide sequences were sequenced per donor, around a sixth of them non-productive. HLA typing included class I and class II loci at four-digit resolution. The study combined high-throughput TCR immunosequencing, statistical association of individual TCRs with disease status, and machine learning to predict cytomegalovirus infection status. An earlier analysis of around 580 of the donors used high-throughput TCR beta sequencing to judge whether each TCR beta V gene segment behaved as functional or pseudogenic. Genome-wide SNP genotypes for about three fifths of the roughly 670 donors were used in a later genetic analysis, which treated that subset as a discovery cohort. To study patterns of TCR occurrence, a later analysis re-analyzed previously published TCR beta repertoires from just over 650 donors and added high-resolution HLA genotyping. Broader findings and caveats from the paper: In vitro tests confirmed that a few of the cytomegalovirus-associated TCR beta chains recognize cytomegalovirus antigens. A later analysis found that HLA-associated TCR beta chains were more clonally expanded and had lower generation probabilities than equally common non-associated chains. While some public TCRs were present in many individuals, most TCR sequences turned up only very rarely across donors. Because some donors lacked HLA typing at each locus, the association tests relied only on the typed subset. Most CMV-associated TCR beta chains appeared to be HLA-restricted in a later analysis, and the HLA associations seemed to be driven largely by CMV exposure. A further reported finding was that TCR beta sequences accurately predicted the HLA-A and HLA-B alleles for most subjects in the first cohort. A cluster of highly shared sequence variants was judged likely to be a technical artifact of the sequencing pipeline. CMV serostatus was the only immune exposure information available for the cohort. In this cohort, only TCR beta chains were sequenced, and detectable features were limited by the absence of alpha or paired-chain data. V-gene and J-gene trimming of TCR beta chains was associated with a missense DCLRE1C variant in a later genetic analysis, and the association was replicated in an independent cohort. The earlier analysis of a few hundred of the donors excluded roughly 17 rarely observed V segments, including chromosome 9 orphons, because counts were too low. A total of 150 to 200 TCR beta chains were listed by the study as associated with cytomegalovirus. It was suggested by the authors that the approach could potentially be generalized to other disease states and immunological phenotypes. In a later analysis, several top co-occurrence clusters were reported to appear linked to parvovirus B19, influenza, CMV and Epstein-Barr virus. Some IMGT-functional V segments, including TRBV6-2 and TRBV6-3, could not be distinguished by the 87-base-pair reads and were therefore excluded. Sequencing depth was assumed to be roughly uniform across donors in the presence/absence analyses, though that assumption may not hold. Cytomegalovirus status was reported to be diagnosed by the classifier with high specificity and sensitivity in both the original and validation cohorts. In a later analysis, TCR association rates were found to vary across HLA loci, with the most associated TCRs seen for DRB1 alleles and the fewest for HLA-C alleles. Broadly in line with IMGT annotations, most TCR beta V segments showed up in productive rearrangements about 87% or about 30% of the time in an earlier analysis of 450 to 750 of the donors. At a false discovery rate of 0.05, a later analysis linked under 20,000 TCR beta sequences to specific HLA alleles. Assigning TCR associations to individual alleles was difficult when HLA alleles, especially DR and DQ, strongly co-occurred. Correlated functional status among segregating V segments might be attributable to linkage disequilibrium, but an unknown experimental factor could not be ruled out. A later genetic analysis reported fewer N-insertions in productive TCRs among donors in an Asian-associated ancestry cluster than the 666-donor mean.

Library generation was performed with the immunoSEQ multiplex PCR assay. For the multiplex PCR, a mixture combining 60 forward primers for TCR Vbeta segments and 13 reverse primers for TCR Jbeta segments was used. The CDR3 region of rearranged TCR beta genes was amplified from genomic DNA by a multiplex PCR assay. Amplified TCR beta libraries were sequenced as 87-base-pair reads on the Illumina HiSeq System. The authors' pipeline ran thus. Across the 670 or so repertoires, a later analysis counted 75 million to 90 million unique TCR beta chains, about 10 million of which were shared by at least two donors. Raw reads were error-corrected and collapsed into unique sequences by a nearest-neighbor algorithm in which closely related sequences were merged to remove PCR and sequencing errors. V, D and J gene segments were assigned by aligning CDR3 sequences to IMGT reference sequences. For a sequence to be retained, at least a six-nucleotide match to both a V gene segment and a J gene segment was required. Rearrangements were called productive when the CDR3 lacked stop codons and stayed in frame with V and J; all others were non-productive. CDR3 was defined by IMGT convention, running from the second conserved V-encoded cysteine to the conserved J-encoded phenylalanine. In an earlier analysis of around 600 of the donors, sequences lacking an unambiguous match to a single V gene segment were excluded. An earlier analysis of 500 to 700 of the donors classified V segments as functional when productive rearrangements were above 56.7% and as segregating when the standard deviation between donors was above 5%. A statistical classification framework was built to diagnose cytomegalovirus status from the catalog of TCR beta chain sequences. In a later analysis, TCR nucleotide sequences were compared against IMGT/GENE-DB human TR gene sequences so that V and J genes could be assigned. The TCRdist pipeline was used in a later analysis to assign CDR3 sequences and most-parsimonious VDJ recombination scenarios. A later analysis defined each TCR beta chain by its CDR3 amino acid sequence plus V-gene family, and excluded reads lacking a unique V-gene family. To address suspected cross-contamination and a sequencing artifact, a later analysis removed a few hundred highly shared, low-generation-probability nucleotide sequences. In a later analysis, a clonal expansion index for each public chain was calculated from normalized within-repertoire ranks of inferred template counts. In a later analysis, generation probabilities were computed using a VDJ recombination model fitted to out-of-frame rearrangements, and the results were checked against IGoR. In a later analysis, TCR-TCR, TCR-HLA and TCR-CMV co-occurrence was scored with hypergeometric tests, and a repertoire-size bias correction was applied to TCR pairs. A later analysis estimated false discovery rates by permuting HLA or CMV assignments 20 times. In a later analysis, co-occurring TCRs were grouped using DBSCAN, with TCRdist sequence similarity added in when clustering inside HLA-allele-positive subsets. Repertoires with fewer than 30,000 or more than 120,000 public chains were left out of co-occurrence clustering, as were about 5 repertoires with anomalous nucleotide sharing. In TCRdb, the immuneACCESS table is reduced to in-frame sequences with V and J assigned. These tables do not hold every clone; where another copy was compared, an unresolved V gene accounts for under half, and the others remain unexplained. V, J and clone size are taken as reported in that table, and D and trimming were inferred from the DNA itself. The data table for this sample lists approximately 170,000 clones. The top ten clonotypes cover less than 0.95% of the sample.

Inclusive of the bounding cysteine and phenylalanine, the CDR3 is 15 residues long. The kept DNA is CDR3 alone, 45 bases in frame from the first base. For CDR1 and CDR2, the germline V gene lists SGHDT and YYEEEE. Trimming accounts for 4 bases at V and 6 bases at J, while the number of junction bases matched to no gene is 11. The rearranged segments are TRBV5-6 and TRBJ1-2, with 8 bases matching TRBD1. The specimen was PBMCs. This TCR derives from a woman aged 18-35 years in good health and CMV-seropositive. The CDR3 region: CASSLYFRGHNGYTF. The sequenced DNA: TGTGCCAGCAGCCTCTACTTCAGGGGGCATAATGGCTACACCTTC.